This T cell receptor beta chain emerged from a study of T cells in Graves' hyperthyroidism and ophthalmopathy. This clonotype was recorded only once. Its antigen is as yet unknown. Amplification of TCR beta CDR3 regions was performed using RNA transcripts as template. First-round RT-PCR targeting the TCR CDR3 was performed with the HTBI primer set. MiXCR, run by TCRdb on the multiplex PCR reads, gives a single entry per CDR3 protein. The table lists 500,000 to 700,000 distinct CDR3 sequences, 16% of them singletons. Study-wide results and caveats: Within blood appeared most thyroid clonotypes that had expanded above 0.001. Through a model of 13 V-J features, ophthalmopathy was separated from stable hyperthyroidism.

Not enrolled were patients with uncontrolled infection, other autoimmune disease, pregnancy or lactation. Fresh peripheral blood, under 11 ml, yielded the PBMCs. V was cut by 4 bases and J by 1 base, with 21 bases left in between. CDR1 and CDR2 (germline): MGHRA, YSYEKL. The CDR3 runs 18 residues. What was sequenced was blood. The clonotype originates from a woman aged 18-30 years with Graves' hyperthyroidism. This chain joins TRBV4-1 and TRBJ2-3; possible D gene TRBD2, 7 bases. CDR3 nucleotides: TGCGCCAGCAGCCTCACAAGGGGGGGGTTAGACCGCACAGATACGCAGTATTTT. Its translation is CASSLTRGGLDRTDTQYF.